Sequencing of this T cell receptor beta chain was carried out in a study of blood T cell repertoires in COVID-19. For the study at large: The study drew acute and convalescent COVID-19 samples from the United States, Italy and Spain.

Germline V gene data show CDR1 as SGHRS and CDR2 as YFSETQ. V was cut by 2 bases and J by 8 bases, with 10 bases left in between. The CDR3 runs to 12 residues. Study processing details: Nucleated cell number was recorded as an estimate derived from reference gene primer amplification. Only in-frame clones appear in the TCRdb table, and some are missing; sequencing was by immunoSEQ multiplex PCR. Clone size and V and J calls were adopted from that table, with D and trimming inferred from the DNA. The sample has roughly 250,000 clones, 75% to 90% seen once. Sequenced material: PBMCs or T cells enriched from blood (not recorded which). The J gene is TRBJ1-2, the V gene TRBV5-1; D not resolved. This TCR came from a young woman who had recovered from COVID-19. The CDR3 DNA reads TGCGCCAGCAGCTTCTCGGGAGACGGCTACACCTTC. Protein sequence: CASSFSGDGYTF.